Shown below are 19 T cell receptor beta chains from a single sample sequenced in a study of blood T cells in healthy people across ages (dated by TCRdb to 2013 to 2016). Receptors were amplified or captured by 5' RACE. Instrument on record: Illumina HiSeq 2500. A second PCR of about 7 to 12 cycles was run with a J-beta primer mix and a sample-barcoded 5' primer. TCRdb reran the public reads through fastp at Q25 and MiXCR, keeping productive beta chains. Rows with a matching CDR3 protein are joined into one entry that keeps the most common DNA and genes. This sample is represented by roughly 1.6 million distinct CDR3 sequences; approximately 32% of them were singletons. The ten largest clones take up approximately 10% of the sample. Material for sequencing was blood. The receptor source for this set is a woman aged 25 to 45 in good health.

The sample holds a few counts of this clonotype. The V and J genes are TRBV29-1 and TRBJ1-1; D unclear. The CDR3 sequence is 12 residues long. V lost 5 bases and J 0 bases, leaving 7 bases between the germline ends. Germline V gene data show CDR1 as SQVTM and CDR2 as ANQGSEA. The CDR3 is CSVRRMNTEAFF. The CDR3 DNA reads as TGCAGCGTTCGGCGGATGAACACTGAAGCTTTCTTT.

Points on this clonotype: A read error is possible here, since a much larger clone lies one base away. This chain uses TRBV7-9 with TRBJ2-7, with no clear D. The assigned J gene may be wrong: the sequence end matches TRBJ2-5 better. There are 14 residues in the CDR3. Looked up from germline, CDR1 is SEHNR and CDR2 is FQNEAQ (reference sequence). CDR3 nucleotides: TGTACCAGCAGCTTAGGTGCGGCGGTAGAGACCCAGTACTTC. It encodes CTSSLGAAVETQYF.

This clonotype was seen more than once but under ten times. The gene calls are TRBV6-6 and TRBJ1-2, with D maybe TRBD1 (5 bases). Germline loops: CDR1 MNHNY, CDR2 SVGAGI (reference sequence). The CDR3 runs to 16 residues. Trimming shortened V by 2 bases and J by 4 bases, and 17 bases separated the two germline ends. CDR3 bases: TGTGCCAGCAGTTACATGGTGGGCAGGGAAAGCTATGGCTACACCTTC. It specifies CASSYMVGRESYGYTF.

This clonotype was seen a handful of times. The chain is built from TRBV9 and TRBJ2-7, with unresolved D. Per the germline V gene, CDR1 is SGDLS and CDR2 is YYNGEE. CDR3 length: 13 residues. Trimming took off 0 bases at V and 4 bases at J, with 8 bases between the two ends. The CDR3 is CASSVVPSYEQYF. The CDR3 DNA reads TGTGCCAGCAGCGTAGTCCCCTCATACGAGCAGTACTTC.

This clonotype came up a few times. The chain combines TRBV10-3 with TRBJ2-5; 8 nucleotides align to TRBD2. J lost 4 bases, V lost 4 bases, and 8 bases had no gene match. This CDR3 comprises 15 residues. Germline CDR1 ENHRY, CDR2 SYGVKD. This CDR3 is CAISVYGGAGETQYF. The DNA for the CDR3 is TGTGCCATCAGTGTGTACGGGGGGGCGGGAGAGACCCAGTACTTC.

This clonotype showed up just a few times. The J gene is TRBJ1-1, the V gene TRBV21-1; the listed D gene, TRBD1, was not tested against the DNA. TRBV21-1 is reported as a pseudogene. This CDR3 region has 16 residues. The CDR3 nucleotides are TGTGCCAGCAGCAAAGGCCGGGACAGGGGAGACACTGAAGCTTTCTTT. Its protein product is CASSKGRDRGDTEAFF.

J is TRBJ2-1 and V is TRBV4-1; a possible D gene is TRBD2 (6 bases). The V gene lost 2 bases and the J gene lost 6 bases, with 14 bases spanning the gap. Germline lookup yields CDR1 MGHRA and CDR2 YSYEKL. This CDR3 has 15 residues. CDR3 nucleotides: TGCGCCAGCAGCCAAACCCCGGGGGTCGTCAATGAGCAGTTCTTC. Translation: CASSQTPGVVNEQFF.

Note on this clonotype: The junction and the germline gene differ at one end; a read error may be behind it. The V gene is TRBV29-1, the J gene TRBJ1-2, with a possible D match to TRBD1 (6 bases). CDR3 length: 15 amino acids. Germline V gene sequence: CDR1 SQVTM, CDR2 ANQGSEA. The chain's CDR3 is CGVEDHRETNYGHTF. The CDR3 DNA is TGCGGCGTTGAAGATCACAGGGAGACTAACTATGGCCACACCTTC.

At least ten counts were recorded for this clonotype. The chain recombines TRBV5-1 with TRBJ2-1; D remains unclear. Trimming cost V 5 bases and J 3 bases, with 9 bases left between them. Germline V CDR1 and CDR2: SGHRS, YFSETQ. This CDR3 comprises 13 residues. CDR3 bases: TGCGCCAGCAGGCGAAGACGCTACAATGAGCAGTTCTTC. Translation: CASRRRRYNEQFF.

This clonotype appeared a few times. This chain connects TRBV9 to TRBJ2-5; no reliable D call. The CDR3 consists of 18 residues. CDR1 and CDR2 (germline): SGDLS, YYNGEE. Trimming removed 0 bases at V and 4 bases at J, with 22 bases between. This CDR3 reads CASSVDRNPAMIGETQYF. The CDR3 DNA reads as TGTGCCAGCAGCGTAGACCGGAATCCAGCTATGATAGGAGAGACCCAGTACTTC.

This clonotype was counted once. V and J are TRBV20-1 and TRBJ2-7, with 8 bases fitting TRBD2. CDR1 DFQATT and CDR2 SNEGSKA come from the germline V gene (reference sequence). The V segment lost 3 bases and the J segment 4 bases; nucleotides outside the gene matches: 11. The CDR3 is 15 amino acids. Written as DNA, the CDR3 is TGCAGTGCTAGGGACTATCTTCGGGGGGGATACGAGCAGTACTTC. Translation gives CSARDYLRGGYEQYF.

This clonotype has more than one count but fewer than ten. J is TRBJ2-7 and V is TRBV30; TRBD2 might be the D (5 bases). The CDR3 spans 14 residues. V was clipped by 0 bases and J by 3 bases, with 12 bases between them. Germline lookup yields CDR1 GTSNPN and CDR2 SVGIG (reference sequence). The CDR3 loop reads CAWSVYRGIYEQYF. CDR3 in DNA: TGTGCCTGGAGTGTATACCGGGGAATCTACGAGCAGTACTTC.

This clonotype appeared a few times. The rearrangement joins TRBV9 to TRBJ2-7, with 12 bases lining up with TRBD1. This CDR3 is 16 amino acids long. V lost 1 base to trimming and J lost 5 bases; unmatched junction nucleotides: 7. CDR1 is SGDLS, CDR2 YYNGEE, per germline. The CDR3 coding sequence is TGTGCCAGCAGCGTACGGCCGGGACAGGGGGCCAACGAGCAGTACTTC. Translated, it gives CASSVRPGQGANEQYF.

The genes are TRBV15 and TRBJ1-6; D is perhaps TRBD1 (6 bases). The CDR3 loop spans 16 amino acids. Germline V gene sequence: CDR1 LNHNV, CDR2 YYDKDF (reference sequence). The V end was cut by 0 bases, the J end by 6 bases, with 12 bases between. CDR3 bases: TGTGCCACCAGCAGAGATAGGGGGTCGGCTAATTCACCCCTCCACTTT. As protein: CATSRDRGSANSPLHF.

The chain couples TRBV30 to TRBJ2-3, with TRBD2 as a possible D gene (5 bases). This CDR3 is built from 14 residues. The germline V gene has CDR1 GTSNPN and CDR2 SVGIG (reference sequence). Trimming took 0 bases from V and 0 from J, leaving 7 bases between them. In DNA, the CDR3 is TGTGCCTGGAGTGTCTCGGGGAGCACAGATACGCAGTATTTT. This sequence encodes CAWSVSGSTDTQYF.

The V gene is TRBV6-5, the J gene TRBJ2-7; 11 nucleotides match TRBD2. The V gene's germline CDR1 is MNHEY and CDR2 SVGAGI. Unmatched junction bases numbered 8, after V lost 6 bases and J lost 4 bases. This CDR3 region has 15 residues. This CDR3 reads CASREAGTSGYEQYF. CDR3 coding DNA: TGTGCCAGCAGGGAAGCCGGGACTAGCGGATACGAGCAGTACTTC.

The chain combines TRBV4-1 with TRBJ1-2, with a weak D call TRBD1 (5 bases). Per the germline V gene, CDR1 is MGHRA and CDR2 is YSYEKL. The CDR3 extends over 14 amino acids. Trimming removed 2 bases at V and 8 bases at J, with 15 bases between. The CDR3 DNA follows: TGCGCCAGCAGCCAAACTACAGGAAACGTAGGCTACACCTTC. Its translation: CASSQTTGNVGYTF.

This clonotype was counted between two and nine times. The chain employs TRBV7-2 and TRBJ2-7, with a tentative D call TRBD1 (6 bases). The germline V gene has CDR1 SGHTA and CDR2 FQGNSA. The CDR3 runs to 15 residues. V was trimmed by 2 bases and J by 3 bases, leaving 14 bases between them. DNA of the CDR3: TGTGCCAGCAGCTTATTAACAGGGCTTAACTACGAGCAGTACTTC. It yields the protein CASSLLTGLNYEQYF.

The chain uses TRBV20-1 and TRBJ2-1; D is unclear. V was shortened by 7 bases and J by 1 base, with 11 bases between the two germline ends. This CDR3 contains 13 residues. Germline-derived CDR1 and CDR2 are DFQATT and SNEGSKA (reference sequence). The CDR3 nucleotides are TGCAGTGTCACCTTTAGGTCCTACAATGAGCAGTTCTTC. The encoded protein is CSVTFRSYNEQFF.